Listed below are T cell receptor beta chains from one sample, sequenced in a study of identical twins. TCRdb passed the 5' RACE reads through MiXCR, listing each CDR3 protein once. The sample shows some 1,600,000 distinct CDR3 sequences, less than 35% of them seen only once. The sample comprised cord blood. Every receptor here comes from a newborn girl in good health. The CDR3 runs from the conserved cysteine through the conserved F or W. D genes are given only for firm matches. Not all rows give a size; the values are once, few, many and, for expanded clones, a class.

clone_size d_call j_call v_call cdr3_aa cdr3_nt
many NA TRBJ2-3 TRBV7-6 CASSLVVGRDTQYF TGTGCCAGCAGCTTAGTAGTTGGGAGAGATACGCAGTATTTT
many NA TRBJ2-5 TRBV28 CASSSDWETQYF TGTGCCAGCAGTTCGGATTGGGAGACCCAGTACTTC
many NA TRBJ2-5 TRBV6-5 CASSYGGVETQYF TGTGCCAGCAGTTACGGAGGGGTAGAGACCCAGTACTTC
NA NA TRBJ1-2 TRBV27 CASSSLRGNYGYTF TGTGCCAGCAGTTCTTTACGGGGGAACTATGGCTACACCTTC
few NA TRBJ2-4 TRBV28 CASSLVAPHPKNIQYF TGTGCCAGCAGTTTAGTGGCACCTCACCCCAAAAACATTCAGTACTTC
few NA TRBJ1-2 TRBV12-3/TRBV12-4 CASNAPRPNYGYTF TGTGCCAGCAACGCCCCGCGGCCTAACTATGGCTACACCTTC
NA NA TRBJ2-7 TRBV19 CASSTRDLLTYEQYF TGTGCCAGTAGTACCCGGGACTTGCTTACCTACGAGCAGTACTTC
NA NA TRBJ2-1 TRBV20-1 CSARVWDNEQFF TGCAGTGCTAGAGTGTGGGACAATGAGCAGTTCTTC
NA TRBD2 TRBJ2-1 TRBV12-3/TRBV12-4 CASSPRLAEGNEQFF TGTGCCAGCAGTCCAAGACTAGCGGAGGGCAATGAGCAGTTCTTC
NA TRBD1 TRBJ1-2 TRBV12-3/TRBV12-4 CASIIRGQADGYTF TGTGCCAGCATCATCAGGGGACAGGCCGATGGCTACACCTTC
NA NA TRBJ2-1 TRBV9 CASSVAFDSSYNEQFF TGTGCCAGCAGCGTAGCTTTCGACAGCTCCTACAATGAGCAGTTCTTC
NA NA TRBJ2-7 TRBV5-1 CASSLTTQNYEQYF TGCGCCAGCAGCTTGACCACGCAGAACTACGAGCAGTACTTC
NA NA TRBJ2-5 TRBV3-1 CASSQPYEETQYF TGTGCCAGCAGCCAACCGTACGAGGAGACCCAGTACTTC
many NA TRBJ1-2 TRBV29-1 CSVEDRDNYGYTF TGCAGCGTTGAAGATCGGGACAACTATGGCTACACCTTC
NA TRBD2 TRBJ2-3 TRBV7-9 CASSLKGTSGSTDTQYF TGTGCCAGCAGCTTAAAAGGGACTAGCGGGAGCACAGATACGCAGTATTTT
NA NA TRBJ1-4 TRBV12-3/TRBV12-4 CASSLHRWGKLTNEKLFF TGTGCCAGCAGTTTACACAGGTGGGGGAAGCTAACTAATGAAAAACTGTTTTTT
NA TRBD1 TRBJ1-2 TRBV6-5 CASSSQRSGTGQNGYTF TGTGCCAGCAGTTCCCAGCGGAGCGGGACAGGGCAAAATGGCTACACCTTC
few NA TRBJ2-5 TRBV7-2 CASSLESGGLYNEQYF TGTGCCAGCAGCTTAGAGTCCGGGGGCCTTTACAATGAGCAGTACTTC
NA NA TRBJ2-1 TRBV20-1 CSARSGPGGQFF TGCAGTGCTAGATCCGGGCCGGGTGGGCAGTTCTTC
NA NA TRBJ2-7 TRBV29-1 CSVGEAMGEQYF TGCAGCGTTGGGGAGGCCATGGGCGAGCAGTACTTC
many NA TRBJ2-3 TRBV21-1 CASSTIPTGTPTHDTQYF TGTGCCAGCAGCACCATCCCCACAGGGACTCCCACACACGATACGCAGTATTTT
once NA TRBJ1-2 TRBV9 CASSVCRTNYGYTF TGTGCCAGCAGCGTATGCAGGACCAACTATGGCTACACCTTC
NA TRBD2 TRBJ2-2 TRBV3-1 CASSQLAGGSGELFF TGTGCCAGCAGCCAACTAGCGGGAGGTTCCGGGGAGCTGTTTTTT
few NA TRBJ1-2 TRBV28 CASSSDTLGGYTF TGTGCCAGCAGTTCAGACACCCTTGGTGGCTACACCTTC
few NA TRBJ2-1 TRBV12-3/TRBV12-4 CASSLVPVKAHNEQFF TGTGCCAGCAGCTTAGTGCCAGTCAAGGCCCACAATGAGCAGTTCTTC
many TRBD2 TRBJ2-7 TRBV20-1 CSAQPGLAVYYEQYF TGCAGTGCTCAACCGGGACTAGCGGTCTACTACGAGCAGTACTTC
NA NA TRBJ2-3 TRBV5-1 CASSLQRSSTDTQYF TGCGCCAGCAGCTTGCAGCGGTCTAGCACAGATACGCAGTATTTT
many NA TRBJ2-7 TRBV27 CASSPLSQLPYEQYF TGTGCCAGCAGTCCCCTCAGTCAGCTCCCCTACGAGCAGTACTTC
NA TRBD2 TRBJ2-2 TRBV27 CASSLSRLAGSTGELFF TGTGCCAGCAGTTTATCAAGGCTAGCGGGTAGCACCGGGGAGCTGTTTTTT
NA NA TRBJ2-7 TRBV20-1 CSARDGRGHYGQYF TGCAGTGCTAGAGATGGGCGGGGACACTACGGGCAGTACTTC
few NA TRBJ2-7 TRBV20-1 CSAPPGVNSYEQYF TGCAGTGCTCCCCCAGGGGTCAACTCCTACGAGCAGTACTTC
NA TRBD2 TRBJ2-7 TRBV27 CASSFQSFGTSGYEQYF TGTGCCAGCAGTTTTCAGTCCTTTGGGACTAGCGGATACGAGCAGTACTTC
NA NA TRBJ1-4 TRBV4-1 CASSQVQVNEKLFF TGCGCCAGCAGCCAAGTTCAGGTTAATGAAAAACTGTTTTTT
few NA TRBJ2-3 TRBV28 CASSQDPYTQYF TGTGCCAGCAGCCAGGACCCTTATACGCAGTATTTT
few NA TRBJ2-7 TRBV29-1 CSVGNGLLLREQYF TGCAGCGTCGGAAATGGACTCCTCCTGAGGGAGCAGTACTTC
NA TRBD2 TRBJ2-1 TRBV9 CASATERGGYNEQFF TGTGCCAGCGCCACAGAGCGGGGGGGTTACAATGAGCAGTTCTTC
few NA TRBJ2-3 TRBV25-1 CASSEYGVGDTQYF TGTGCCAGCAGTGAATACGGGGTTGGAGATACGCAGTATTTT
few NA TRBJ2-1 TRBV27 CASSLSLTAYNEQFF TGTGCCAGCAGTTTATCCCTTACGGCCTACAATGAGCAGTTCTTC
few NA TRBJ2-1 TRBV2 CASSDRELHFGRVFHEQFF TGTGCCAGCAGTGACCGGGAGCTTCATTTCGGTAGGGTTTTCCATGAGCAGTTCTTC
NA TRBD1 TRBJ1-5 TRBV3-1 CASRHGQANPYSNQPQHF TGTGCCAGCAGGCATGGACAGGCAAACCCTTATAGCAATCAGCCCCAGCATTTT
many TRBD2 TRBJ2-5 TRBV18 CASSPLAGGLQETQYF TGTGCCAGCAGCCCACTAGCGGGGGGCCTCCAAGAGACCCAGTACTTC
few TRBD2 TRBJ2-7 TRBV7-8 CASSLDRALTSGLYEQYF TGTGCCAGCAGCTTAGATCGAGCCCTGACTAGCGGCCTCTACGAGCAGTACTTC
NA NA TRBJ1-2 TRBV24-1 CATSDSPDPKAGYTF TGTGCCACCAGTGATTCCCCGGACCCCAAGGCCGGCTACACCTTC
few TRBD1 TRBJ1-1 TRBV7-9 CASTPQGGSREAFF TGTGCCAGCACCCCACAGGGGGGCTCCCGTGAAGCTTTCTTT
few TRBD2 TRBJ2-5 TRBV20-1 CSAKSGEETQYF TGCAGTGCTAAAAGCGGGGAAGAGACCCAGTACTTC
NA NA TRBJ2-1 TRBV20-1 CSADGTYGEQFF TGCAGTGCTGACGGGACTTACGGGGAGCAGTTCTTC
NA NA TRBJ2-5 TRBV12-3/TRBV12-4 CASSWRGLNNEQYF TGTGCCAGCAGTTGGAGGGGACTCAACAATGAGCAGTACTTC
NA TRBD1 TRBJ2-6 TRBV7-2 CASSPGTVYHSGANVLTF TGTGCCAGCAGCCCAGGGACAGTCTACCACTCTGGGGCCAACGTCCTGACTTTC
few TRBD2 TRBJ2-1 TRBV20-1 CSASGGRAGSYNEQFF TGCAGTGCTAGCGGCGGGAGGGCCGGCTCCTACAATGAGCAGTTCTTC
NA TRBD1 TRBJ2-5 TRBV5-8 CASSGGQGNYLETQYF TGTGCCAGCAGCGGGGGACAGGGGAATTACTTGGAGACCCAGTACTTC
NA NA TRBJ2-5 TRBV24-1 CATSETGGGNEQYF TGTGCCACCAGTGAAACAGGGGGGGGAAATGAGCAGTACTTC
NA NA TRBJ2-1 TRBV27 CASSPSGHVVYNEQFF TGTGCCAGCAGTCCGAGCGGGCATGTGGTCTACAATGAGCAGTTCTTC
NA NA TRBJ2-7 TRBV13 CASSLIPDGYNEQYF TGTGCCAGCAGCTTAATCCCGGACGGCTACAATGAGCAGTACTTC